The rows below give T cell receptor beta chains drawn from one sample of a study of OX40 agonist ivuxolimab in advanced cancers. Sequenced by immunoSEQ multiplex PCR; TCRdb stores in-frame clones only, minus some. The sample yields about 110,000 clones, 89% seen once. The material was CD4+ or CD8+ T cells sorted from blood, obtained in a trial of the OX40 agonist ivuxolimab. The receptors were sampled from an adult with an advanced solid tumor such as melanoma, head and neck, liver or kidney cancer. CDR3s include the opening cysteine and the closing phenylalanine or tryptophan. The D gene is left open where the match is weak. Clone size is given for some rows only: seen once, a few or many times, or a class if the clone is expanded.

TRBJ2-1 NA TRBV6-6 NA TGTGCCAGCAGTCGAATTTCCGGGACTGCTGAGCAGTTCTTC CASSRISGTAEQFF
TRBJ2-1 NA TRBV29-1 NA TGCAGCGTTGAAGATAGGGCCCGGAATGAGCAGTTCTTC CSVEDRARNEQFF
TRBJ2-4 NA TRBV28 TRBD1 TGTGCCAGCAGTGTCGGACAGGAAAACATTCAGTACTTC CASSVGQENIQYF
TRBJ2-7 once TRBV5-1 TRBD2 TGCGCCAGCAGCTACCGACTAGCGGGAGCCAACGAGCAGTACTTC CASSYRLAGANEQYF
TRBJ2-7 NA TRBV6-5 TRBD1 TGTGCCACCGGGACAGGGGGAAGGAGGAGGCACGAGCAGTACTTC CATGTGGRRRHEQYF
TRBJ1-3 NA TRBV9 NA TGTGCCAGCAGCGTAGCGGGGTTGTCTGGAAACACCATATATTTT CASSVAGLSGNTIYF
TRBJ1-5 NA TRBV7-9 TRBD1 TGTGCCAGCAGCTTAGGGACAGGAGGGAGCAATCAGCCCCAGCATTTT CASSLGTGGSNQPQHF
TRBJ2-7 NA TRBV6-5 NA TGTGCCAGCGATTCCCTCTACGAGCAGTACTTC CASDSLYEQYF
TRBJ1-4 NA TRBV18 TRBD1 TGTGCCAGCTCGCAATCCAGACAGGGGGGTAATGAAAAACTGTTTTTT CASSQSRQGGNEKLFF
TRBJ1-6 NA TRBV4-3 NA TGCGCCAGCAGCCAAGATCGGGGAGCACCCCTCCACTTT CASSQDRGAPLHF
TRBJ1-2 NA TRBV5-4 NA TGTGCCAGCAGCGTCCAACAGGGAGTCTATGGCTACACCTTC CASSVQQGVYGYTF
TRBJ1-5 NA TRBV18 NA TGTGTCAGCTCACCGAGCCCAGGGTATTTAGGCAATCAGCCCCAGCATTTT CVSSPSPGYLGNQPQHF
TRBJ2-3 NA TRBV9 NA TGTGCCAGCAGCGTAGTGGCTAGCCAAGGGACGCAGTATTTT CASSVVASQGTQYF
TRBJ2-7 NA TRBV27 NA TGTGCCAGCAGTTCAAAAACAGGGTTCGCAGGCTACGAGCAGTACTTC CASSSKTGFAGYEQYF
TRBJ2-1 NA TRBV9 NA TGTGCCAGCAGCGTAGTGTTGACTACCGAGCAGTTCTTC CASSVVLTTEQFF
TRBJ2-7 NA TRBV11-2 NA TGTGCCAGCAGCTTTGACGGGAACTACGAGCAGTACTTC CASSFDGNYEQYF
TRBJ1-5 NA TRBV30 NA TGTGCCTGGAGTGAAGTATGGGGGACTCAGCCCCAGCATTTT CAWSEVWGTQPQHF
TRBJ1-5 NA TRBV6-6 NA TGTGCCAGCAGTTTGAGACAGGGCAATCAGCCCCAGCATTTT CASSLRQGNQPQHF
TRBJ2-1 NA TRBV9 NA TGTGCCAGCAGCTTAGCGTTACAGGGCGAGCAGTTCTTC CASSLALQGEQFF
TRBJ2-4 NA TRBV19 NA TGTGCCAGTAGGATAACGCAGGGAGCCGGGAACATTCAGTACTTC CASRITQGAGNIQYF
TRBJ2-3 NA TRBV5-5 NA TGTGCCAGCAGCTATAGCACAGATACGCAGTATTTT CASSYSTDTQYF
TRBJ1-2 NA TRBV11-2 NA TGTGCCAGCAGCCTCCAGGCTGCCTATGGCTACACCTTC CASSLQAAYGYTF
TRBJ1-3 NA TRBV2 NA TGTGCCAGCAGTGGAAGGGGCCCCGGAAACACCATATATTTT CASSGRGPGNTIYF
TRBJ2-5 NA TRBV28 TRBD2 TGTGCCAGCAGAGGAAGCGGGAGTAGTGAAGAGACCCAGTACTTC CASRGSGSSEETQYF
TRBJ2-7 NA TRBV6-5 NA TGTGCCAGCAGTGAGAGGGGGGATTGGGGCGAGCAGTACTTC CASSERGDWGEQYF
TRBJ2-1 once TRBV6-6 NA TGTGCCAGCAGACTAATGTCGAATTTCGGGAATGAGCAGTTCTTC CASRLMSNFGNEQFF
TRBJ2-3 few TRBV5-1 TRBD2 TGCGCCAGCAGCCCTGGACTAGCGGGAGGGCGTGATACGCAGTATTTT CASSPGLAGGRDTQYF
TRBJ2-6 NA TRBV2 NA TGTGCCAGCCTCAGGGGTTCCGGGGCCAACGTCCTGACTTTC CASLRGSGANVLTF
TRBJ2-7 NA TRBV5-1 TRBD1 TGCGCCAGCAGCTTGGTTACTGGGACAGGGTTATCCGACGAGCAGTACTTC CASSLVTGTGLSDEQYF
TRBJ2-5 NA TRBV5-1 NA TGCGCCAGCAGCTCCGCAGGGGCCACTGCCCAAGAGACCCAGTACTTC CASSSAGATAQETQYF
TRBJ2-6 NA TRBV7-2 TRBD1 TGTGCCAGCCTCCGTATGGGACAGGGGGCCCCTGGGGCCAACGTCCTGACTTTC CASLRMGQGAPGANVLTF
TRBJ1-2 once TRBV5-8 NA TGTGCCAGCAGCTTGACGGGCAGAGCATATGGCTACACCTTC CASSLTGRAYGYTF
TRBJ2-1 NA TRBV4-3 NA TGCGCCAGCAGCCAAGCACTCCGGACGGGGTTAGCCTACAATGAGCAGTTCTTC CASSQALRTGLAYNEQFF
TRBJ2-3 NA TRBV7-2 NA TGTGCCAGCAGCTTAGTGGGCCAGGATACAGATACGCAGTATTTT CASSLVGQDTDTQYF
TRBJ2-3 NA TRBV11-2 NA TGTGCCAGCACCCGACAAGTTCAGAATACAGATACGCAGTATTTT CASTRQVQNTDTQYF
TRBJ2-3 NA TRBV29-1 TRBD1 TGCAGCGTTTATCGGACAGGGGTGTGGGGCACAGATACGCAGTATTTT CSVYRTGVWGTDTQYF
TRBJ1-1 NA TRBV28 NA TGTGCCAGCAGCCCGGGGCTACTGAACACTGAAGCTTTCTTT CASSPGLLNTEAFF
TRBJ2-2 NA TRBV7-9 NA TGTGCCAGCAGCTCGCCTAAGAGTAAGGGAGGCGGGGAGCTGTTTTTT CASSSPKSKGGGELFF
TRBJ1-1 NA TRBV19 NA TGTGCCAGTAGTATTGAAGGGGCACCCAGTGCTTTCTTT CASSIEGAPSAFF
TRBJ2-7 NA TRBV7-9 NA TGTGCCAGCAGCTCTGGGGACTCCTACGAGCAGTACTTC CASSSGDSYEQYF
TRBJ1-2 NA TRBV9 NA TGTGCCAGCAGCGTAGACCCCGGGCCATCCAGTGGCTACACCTTC CASSVDPGPSSGYTF
TRBJ2-5 once TRBV5-1 NA TGCGCCAGCAGCTCCATACAGGGAGTCCAGGAGACCCAGTACTTC CASSSIQGVQETQYF
TRBJ2-5 NA TRBV4-2 NA TGTGCCAGCAGCCCCGTTGGGCGAGCGGACCAAGAGACCCAGTACTTC CASSPVGRADQETQYF
TRBJ1-1 NA TRBV7-9 NA TGTGCCAGCAGCCTCCTACCTATTCTGAACACTGAAGCTTTCTTT CASSLLPILNTEAFF
TRBJ1-2 NA TRBV7-2 TRBD1 TGTGCCAGCAGCTTACTAGGACAGGACTATGGCTACACCTTC CASSLLGQDYGYTF